A selection of T cell receptor beta chains follows, all from one sample in a study of blood T cells in healthy people across ages. A single record per CDR3 protein comes from TCRdb applying MiXCR to the 5' RACE reads. The table has around 1,000,000 distinct CDR3 sequences, under 30% seen once. These data were also filed under a second study, of T cells of mothers and their children.

The sample was blood. The source of these receptors is a girl aged 2 to 10 in good health. The CDR3 runs from the conserved cysteine through the conserved F or W. D genes are given only for firm matches. Rows may omit the clone size; those that give it use once, few, many or a size class.

J gene | D gene | V gene | clone size | CDR3 protein | CDR3 DNA
TRBJ2-1 | TRBD1 | TRBV29-1 | few | CSAPSTGATDEQFF | TGCAGCGCCCCGTCGACAGGGGCGACGGATGAGCAGTTCTTC
TRBJ1-1 | TRBD1 | TRBV4-3 | NA | CASSQGIPGQGSERTEAFF | TGCGCCAGCAGCCAAGGGATACCCGGACAGGGCTCGGAGAGGACTGAAGCTTTCTTT
TRBJ2-6 | NA | TRBV4-2 | NA | CASSPSSSPGANVLTF | TGTGCCAGCAGCCCAAGTAGCAGCCCTGGGGCCAACGTCCTGACTTTC
TRBJ2-7 | TRBD1 | TRBV29-1 | few | CSVEDRDRPYEQYF | TGCAGCGTTGAAGATCGGGACAGGCCCTACGAGCAGTACTTC
TRBJ1-3 | TRBD1 | TRBV6-1 | NA | CASSPHLDRALSGNTIYF | TGTGCCAGCAGCCCACACCTCGACAGGGCGCTCTCTGGAAACACCATATATTTT
TRBJ2-1 | NA | TRBV15 | NA | CATSKLSSYNEQFF | TGTGCCACCAGCAAACTAAGTTCCTACAATGAGCAGTTCTTC
TRBJ1-2 | NA | TRBV7-3 | NA | CARWPHPTTYGYTF | TGTGCCCGCTGGCCCCACCCCACCACCTATGGCTACACCTTC
TRBJ1-2 | NA | TRBV4-3 | few | CASSQNRDPRGYTF | TGCGCCAGCAGCCAAAACCGGGACCCAAGGGGCTACACCTTC
TRBJ1-1 | NA | TRBV6-5 | NA | CASSIPGTTEAFF | TGTGCCAGCAGTATACCGGGAACCACTGAAGCTTTCTTT
TRBJ2-3 | TRBD2 | TRBV3-1 | few | CASSRHGTSGTDTQYF | TGTGCCAGCAGCCGGCATGGGACTAGCGGCACAGATACGCAGTATTTT
TRBJ2-1 | TRBD1 | TRBV12-3/TRBV12-4 | NA | CASTWTGGENEQFF | TGTGCCAGCACTTGGACAGGGGGAGAAAATGAGCAGTTCTTC
TRBJ1-4 | NA | TRBV10-3 | few | CAISAGGRNEKLFF | TGTGCCATTTCCGCGGGGGGGCGTAATGAAAAACTGTTTTTT
TRBJ2-7 | NA | TRBV12-3/TRBV12-4 | NA | CASSSAHSSHEQYF | TGTGCCAGCAGTTCGGCCCACAGCTCCCACGAGCAGTACTTC
TRBJ1-4 | NA | TRBV20-1 | NA | CSANDPNGKLFF | TGCAGTGCCAACGATCCTAACGGGAAACTGTTTTTT
TRBJ1-2 | NA | TRBV7-9 | NA | CASSLPSHYGYTF | TGTGCCAGCAGCTTACCCAGTCACTATGGCTACACCTTC
TRBJ2-5 | TRBD2 | TRBV20-1 | few | CSASVERGFQETQYF | TGCAGTGCTAGCGTTGAGCGGGGATTCCAAGAGACCCAGTACTTC
TRBJ1-2 | TRBD1 | TRBV29-1 | NA | CSARTGGYGYTF | TGCAGCGCCCGGACAGGCGGCTATGGCTACACCTTC
TRBJ1-1 | NA | TRBV28 | NA | CASSSPGGAEAFF | TGTGCCAGCAGTTCCCCGGGGGGGGCTGAAGCTTTCTTT
TRBJ2-5 | TRBD2 | TRBV4-1 | NA | CASSQETGLAGDEAETQYF | TGCGCCAGCAGCCAAGAAACCGGCCTAGCGGGAGACGAAGCAGAGACCCAGTACTTC
TRBJ2-1 | NA | TRBV6-6 | NA | CASRPHRAEEQFF | TGTGCCAGCAGGCCGCACAGGGCGGAGGAGCAGTTCTTC